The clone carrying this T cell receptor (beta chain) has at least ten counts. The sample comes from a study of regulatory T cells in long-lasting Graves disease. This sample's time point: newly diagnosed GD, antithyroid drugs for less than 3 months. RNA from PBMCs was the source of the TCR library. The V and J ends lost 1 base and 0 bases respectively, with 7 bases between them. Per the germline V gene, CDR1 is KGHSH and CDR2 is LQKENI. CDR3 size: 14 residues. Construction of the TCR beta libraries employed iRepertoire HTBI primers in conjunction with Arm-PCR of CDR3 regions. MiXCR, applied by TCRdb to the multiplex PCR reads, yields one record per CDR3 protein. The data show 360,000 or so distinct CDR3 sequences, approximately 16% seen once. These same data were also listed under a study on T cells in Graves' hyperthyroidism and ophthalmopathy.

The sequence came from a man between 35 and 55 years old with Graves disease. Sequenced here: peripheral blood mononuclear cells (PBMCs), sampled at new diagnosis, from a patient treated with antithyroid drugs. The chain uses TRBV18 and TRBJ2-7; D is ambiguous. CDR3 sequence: CASSPQVSSYEQYF. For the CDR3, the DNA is TGTGCCAGCTCACCACAGGTCAGCTCCTACGAGCAGTACTTC.